This entry lists 4 T cell receptor beta chains sequenced from one sample in a study of blood T cell repertoires in COVID-19. Here immunoSEQ multiplex PCR was the method, and the copy in TCRdb shows in-frame clones only, minus some. The sample holds roughly 170,000 clones, 60% to 85% seen once. The specimen sequenced was peripheral blood. The receptors here all came from a woman aged 60-70 years with COVID-19, enrolled during active disease.

The rearrangement joins TRBV30 to TRBJ2-3; D may be TRBD2 (6 bases). Germline loops: CDR1 GTSNPN, CDR2 SVGIG (reference sequence). Trimming removed 3 bases from V and 5 bases from J, with 12 bases in between. The CDR3 is 13 amino acids. CDR3 region: CAWRGGEIDTQYF. The CDR3 DNA is TGTGCCTGGAGGGGAGGAGAGATAGATACGCAGTATTTT.

The CDR3 loop reads CASSLNGDRDTEAFF. The DNA for the CDR3 is TGTGCCAGCAGCTTAAATGGGGACAGGGATACTGAAGCTTTCTTT. The chain carries TRBV7-3 and TRBJ1-1, with 9 nucleotides matching TRBD1. V shed 1 base and J 5 bases; nucleotides not matched to a gene: 5. Germline assignment: CDR1 SGHTA and CDR2 FQGTGA. The CDR3 loop spans 15 amino acids.

V is TRBV7-3 and J is TRBJ2-1, with 8 positions matching TRBD1. The germline V gene encodes CDR1 SGHTA and CDR2 FQGTGA. This CDR3 comprises 15 residues. The V gene end was trimmed by 5 bases and the J gene end by 7 bases; junction bases not matched to a gene: 10. Here the CDR3 reads CASSPGQGVYNEQFF. CDR3 in DNA: TGTGCCAGCAGCCCTGGACAGGGAGTGTATAATGAGCAGTTCTTC. Based on the CDR3 plus reference TRBV7-3 and TRBJ2-1, the full variable domain is GAGVSQTPSNKVTEKGKYVELRCDPISGHTALYWYRQSLGQGPEFLIYFQGTGAADDSGLPNDRFFAVRPEGSVSTLKIQRTERGDSAVYLCASSPGQGVYNEQFFGPGTRLTVL.

V gene TRBV4-2 combines with J gene TRBJ1-4; maybe TRBD1 (6 bases). This CDR3 is 16 amino acids long. The germline V and J ends were trimmed by 3 bases and 3 bases, with 14 bases remaining between them. CDR1 and CDR2 from the germline V gene are LGHNA and YNFKEQ. CDR3 DNA sequence: TGTGCCAGCAGCCATAACGCGGACAGCCCTAATGAAAAACTGTTTTTT. Protein product: CASSHNADSPNEKLFF.